The next 21 T cell receptor beta chains were all read from a single sample in a study of robustness of blood B and T cell sequencing. Instead of genomic DNA, mRNA was used to measure TCR beta repertoires. A 5' template-switch oligo added a universal priming site during cDNA synthesis. Each cDNA molecule was tagged by a 12-nucleotide random UMI. TCRdb passed the PCR reads through MiXCR, listing each CDR3 protein once. Here the sample spans roughly 2,100 distinct CDR3 sequences, under 75% being singletons. Sequencing was done on a sample of peripheral blood. Receptors were obtained from a human donor in good health.

This clonotype was observed a few times. This rearrangement joins TRBV18 to TRBJ2-1; 7 bases align to TRBD1. With 2 bases clipped from V and 6 bases from J, the junction kept 10 bases outside the gene matches. The CDR3 length is 16 residues. Germline V CDR1 and CDR2: KGHSH, LQKENI. For the CDR3, the DNA is TGTGCCAGCTCACCAACGACTGGACAGGTCATCAATGAGCAGTTCTTC. It encodes CASSPTTGQVINEQFF.

This clonotype was observed a few times. CDR3 DNA: TGTGCCAGCAGACCGACAGGGTTCGAGCAGTACTTC. This gives the protein CASRPTGFEQYF. The genes are TRBV7-9 and TRBJ2-7, with 7 bases fitting TRBD1. Per the germline V gene, CDR1 is SEHNR and CDR2 is FQNEAQ (reference sequence). Unmatched junction bases numbered 5, after V lost 6 bases and J lost 6 bases. CDR3 length: 12 amino acids.

The chain carries TRBV19 and TRBJ1-5; 7 nucleotides match TRBD1. The germline V gene has CDR1 LNHDA and CDR2 SQIVND (reference sequence). This CDR3 contains 16 residues. Trimming cost V 7 bases and J 8 bases; bases outside gene matches: 17. The CDR3 spells CASNPHTGARGEPQHF. The CDR3 DNA sequence: TGTGCCAGTAACCCTCATACAGGGGCGCGGGGGGAGCCCCAGCATTTT. Looking up the rest from reference TRBV19 and TRBJ1-5 gives the full variable domain: DGGITQSPKYLFRKEGQNVTLSCEQNLNHDAMYWYRQDPGQGLRLIYYSQIVNDFQKGDIAEGYSVSREKKESFPLTVTSAQKNPTAFYLCASNPHTGARGEPQHFGDGTRLSIL.

This chain joins TRBV5-1 and TRBJ1-2; unclear D gene. The CDR3 sequence is 14 residues long. Between the trimmed V and J ends, which lost 1 base and 0 bases, there was a span of 7 bases. The V gene's germline CDR1 is SGHRS and CDR2 YFSETQ. The CDR3 loop is CASSLQDSNYGYTF. The CDR3 bases are TGCGCCAGCAGCTTGCAGGATTCTAACTATGGCTACACCTTC. Based on the CDR3 plus reference TRBV5-1 and TRBJ1-2, the full variable domain is KAGVTQTPRYLIKTRGQQVTLSCSPISGHRSVSWYQQTPGQGLQFLFEYFSETQRNKGNFPGRFSGRQFSNSRSEMNVSTLELGDSALYLCASSLQDSNYGYTFGSGTRLTVV.

In the case of this clonotype: Germline and junction disagree at one end, which may indicate a read error. The chain combines TRBV12-3 or TRBV12-4 with TRBJ1-6; weak D call: TRBD1 (5 bases). CDR3 length: 16 amino acids. The CDR3 DNA sequence: TGTGCCAGCAGCGATACGAAGGGGTTGGAAAATTCACCCCTACACTTT. It codes for CASSDTKGLENSPLHF.

The chain is built from TRBV6-6 and TRBJ2-1; D call uncertain. Trimming took 2 bases from V and 2 from J, leaving 10 bases between them. CDR1 is MNHNY, CDR2 SVGAGI, per germline (reference sequence). CDR3 length: 15 amino acids. This CDR3 is CASSYLGQPYNEQFF. Here the CDR3 DNA reads TGTGCCAGCAGTTACCTGGGCCAGCCCTACAATGAGCAGTTCTTC.

By its share, this clonotype is large (0.1 to 1%). The V call is TRBV6-1, the J call TRBJ1-1; TRBD1 agrees at 9 bases. From germline, CDR1 is MNHNS and CDR2 SASEGT. This CDR3 contains 14 residues. Trimming at V came to 6 bases and at J to 1 base, leaving 3 bases not matched to a gene. As DNA, the CDR3 is TGTGCCAGCAGGCACAGGGGGCAGAACACTGAAGCTTTCTTT. Amino acids: CASRHRGQNTEAFF.

The rearrangement uses TRBV6-4 and TRBJ1-2; D might be TRBD1 (6 bases). The germline V gene encodes CDR1 MRHNA and CDR2 SNTAGT. The V and J ends lost 5 bases and 7 bases respectively, with 8 bases between them. This CDR3 spans 11 amino acids. The CDR3 nucleotides read TGTGCCAGCAGTCCGGACAGTGGCTACACCTTC. This codes for CASSPDSGYTF.

J is TRBJ1-2 and V is TRBV6-5; no clear D gene. The CDR3 spans 13 residues. The germline V gene has CDR1 MNHEY and CDR2 SVGAGI. The ends were cut back, 6 bases at V and 4 bases at J, with 12 bases in the middle. As DNA, the CDR3 is TGTGCCAGCAGACCGGACGGCTCCTATGGCTACACCTTC. Residues: CASRPDGSYGYTF.

In its sample, this clonotype was seen a few times. The chain combines TRBV7-9 with TRBJ2-7; the D gene is possibly TRBD1 (6 bases). Trimming took off 3 bases at V and 0 bases at J, with 12 bases between the two ends. Germline loops: CDR1 SEHNR, CDR2 FQNEAQ (reference sequence). This CDR3 region has 15 residues. The CDR3 protein is CASSFEQGFSYEQYF. The CDR3 DNA reads TGTGCCAGCAGCTTCGAGCAGGGGTTCTCCTACGAGCAGTACTTC.

The chain is built from TRBV12-5 and TRBJ2-7; 10 bases fit TRBD2. J lost 5 bases, V lost 3 bases, and 7 bases had no gene match. The CDR3 covers 15 residues. The germline V gene encodes CDR1 LGHNT and CDR2 FRNRAP. The CDR3 spells CASGFRAGGPHEQYF. CDR3 sequence (DNA): TGTGCTAGTGGTTTCCGAGCGGGGGGGCCCCACGAGCAGTACTTC.

This clonotype has just a few counts. The gene calls are TRBV21-1 and TRBJ2-3; the table gives TRBD2 as D, unverified against the DNA. TRBV21-1 is a pseudogene segment. The CDR3 has 13 amino acids. The chain's CDR3 is CASSTGPSDTQYF. CDR3 DNA: TGTGCCAGCAGCACAGGACCCTCCGATACGCAGTATTTT.

V is TRBV5-1 and J is TRBJ1-1; D remains ambiguous. Germline loops: CDR1 SGHRS, CDR2 YFSETQ. V was clipped by 0 bases and J by 1 base, with 4 bases between them. CDR3 length equals 13 residues. The CDR3 loop is CASSLARNTEAFF. CDR3 in DNA: TGCGCCAGCAGCTTGGCTAGGAACACTGAAGCTTTCTTT. Drawing the rest from reference TRBV5-1 and TRBJ1-1, the complete variable domain is KAGVTQTPRYLIKTRGQQVTLSCSPISGHRSVSWYQQTPGQGLQFLFEYFSETQRNKGNFPGRFSGRQFSNSRSEMNVSTLELGDSALYLCASSLARNTEAFFGQGTRLTVV.

This clonotype was seen only a few times. The chain is built from TRBV15 and TRBJ1-2; 8 nucleotides align to TRBD1. J lost 0 bases, V lost 3 bases, and 9 bases had no gene match. The germline CDR1 and CDR2 sequences are LNHNV and YYDKDF (reference sequence). The CDR3 contains 17 residues. This CDR3 reads CATSRDRALATNYGYTF. The CDR3 DNA reads as TGTGCCACCAGCAGGGACAGGGCTCTGGCGACTAACTATGGCTACACCTTC.

The chain is built from TRBV6-1 and TRBJ2-2, with 7 nucleotides matching TRBD1. With 7 bases clipped from V and 0 bases from J, the junction kept 17 bases outside the gene matches. The CDR3 extends over 19 amino acids. CDR1 MNHNS and CDR2 SASEGT come from the germline V gene. The CDR3 DNA reads as TGTGCCAGCAACCCCCTAACGCGGACAGGCCAAACGAACACCGGGGAGCTGTTTTTT. Its translation is CASNPLTRTGQTNTGELFF.

This clonotype has just a few counts. The gene calls are TRBV6-1 and TRBJ1-2, with 9 nucleotides matching TRBD1. The length of the CDR3 is 14 residues. Per germline, CDR1 MNHNS and CDR2 SASEGT. V shed 5 bases and J 6 bases; nucleotides not matched to a gene: 7. The CDR3 sequence: CASSTGGERDGYTF. The CDR3 DNA reads as TGTGCCAGCAGTACAGGGGGCGAGAGAGATGGCTACACCTTC.

Details on this clonotype: At one boundary the junction diverges from the germline segment, which might be a read error. The V gene is TRBV5-1, the J gene TRBJ2-2; TRBD2 is a possible D gene (5 bases). This CDR3 has 15 residues. In germline, CDR1 is SGHRS, CDR2 YFSETQ. CDR3 protein: CANSLGGGNTGELFF. The DNA for the CDR3 is TGCGCCAACAGCTTGGGTGGAGGGAACACCGGGGAGCTGTTTTTT.

This sequence joins TRBV11-1 and TRBJ1-2, with D possibly TRBD1 on 6 matching bases. The ends were cut back, 3 bases at V and 6 bases at J, with 11 bases in the middle. CDR1 and CDR2 (germline): SGHAT, FQDESV (reference sequence). The CDR3 contains 13 residues. CDR3 in DNA: TGTGCCAGCAGCTTTAGCCGGGACAATGGCTACACCTTC. It yields the protein CASSFSRDNGYTF.

By frequency in the sample, this clonotype is large (0.1 to 1%). The chain links TRBV30 to TRBJ1-1; no clear D gene. CDR3 size: 14 residues. Germline V gives CDR1 GTSNPN, CDR2 SVGIG (reference sequence). V was pared by 1 base and J by 2 bases, with 11 bases between. CDR3: CAWSAYSKNTEAFF. The CDR3 region has the DNA TGTGCCTGGAGTGCATACAGTAAAAACACTGAAGCTTTCTTT. The whole variable domain, remainder taken from reference TRBV30 and TRBJ1-1, is SQTIHQWPATLVQPVGSPLSLECTVEGTSNPNLYWYRQAAGRGLQLLFYSVGIGQISSEVPQNLSASRPQDRQFILSSKKLLLSDSGFYLCAWSAYSKNTEAFFGQGTRLTVV.

This clonotype occurred once. The rearrangement uses TRBV30 and TRBJ1-1; D ambiguous. The CDR3 contains 14 residues. Trimming removed 3 bases from V and 0 bases from J, with 11 bases in between. Germline V gives CDR1 GTSNPN, CDR2 SVGIG (reference sequence). Written as DNA, the CDR3 is TGTGCCTGGAGATCGTGGCGATTGAACACTGAAGCTTTCTTT. This sequence encodes CAWRSWRLNTEAFF.

The J gene is TRBJ1-4, the V gene TRBV25-1; D might be TRBD1 (5 bases). V dropped 7 bases and J dropped 10 bases, with 13 bases sitting between them. The CDR3 extends over 12 amino acids. Per germline, CDR1 MGHDK and CDR2 SYGVNS. CDR3 DNA sequence: TGTGCCAGCAATCTCGGGGGGGGAAAACTGTTTTTT. This gives the protein CASNLGGGKLFF.